The next 20 T cell receptor beta chains were all read from a single sample in a study of beta chain features in type 1 diabetes. Notes on the study in general: A moderate, significant TCRB CDR3 shortening appeared in type 1 diabetes across four CD4+ subsets.

The authors reverse transcribed all of the isolated RNA, so sequencing captured expressed TCRB transcripts. Assay: immunoSEQ multiplex PCR; the TCRdb copy retains only in-frame clones and omits some. The sample has around 710,000 clones; 12% are singletons. Antigen specificity for these receptors is unknown. The sequenced sample consisted of naive CD4+ T cells from blood. These receptors originate from a man aged 25 to 40 with type 1 diabetes.

The V call is TRBV27, the J call TRBJ2-3, with D unclear. The CDR3 has 14 amino acids. The germline V and J ends were trimmed by 7 bases and 2 bases, with 13 bases remaining between them. Germline loops: CDR1 MNHEY, CDR2 SMNVEV (reference sequence). DNA of the CDR3: TGTGCCAGCATGGATGTAGGGAACACAGATACGCAGTATTTT. Amino acid sequence: CASMDVGNTDTQYF.

In this sample, this clone turned up a few times. The V and J genes are TRBV5-6 and TRBJ1-2; 7 bases match TRBD1. This CDR3 has 14 amino acids. After removal of 4 bases from V and 7 bases from J, the junction contained 10 bases not matched to a gene. Germline CDR1 is SGHDT and CDR2 is YYEEEE. CDR3 in amino acids: CASSLGQVLSGYTF. CDR3 nucleotide sequence: TGTGCCAGCAGCCTCGGACAGGTCTTAAGTGGCTACACCTTC.

The CDR3 region has the DNA TGTGCCAGCAGCCAGATATGGGGGGGACAGACCAATGAGCAGTTCTTC. It encodes CASSQIWGGQTNEQFF. This rearrangement joins TRBV14 to TRBJ2-1; possibly TRBD1 or TRBD2 for D (7 bases each). V lost 3 bases, J lost 6 bases, and 18 bases lay in between. CDR3 size: 16 residues. CDR1 and CDR2 from the germline V gene are SGHDN and FVKESK.

This sequence joins TRBV9 and TRBJ2-3, with D perhaps matching TRBD1 (7 bases). Germline V gene sequence: CDR1 SGDLS, CDR2 YYNGEE. The CDR3 loop spans 14 amino acids. V was cut by 4 bases and J by 2 bases, with 11 bases left in between. The CDR3 sequence is CASSPGGSTDTQYF. The CDR3 region has the DNA TGTGCCAGCAGCCCAGGGGGGTCCACAGATACGCAGTATTTT.

This clone was picked up a small number of times. CDR3 sequence reads: CASSDSGTGPYGYTF. CDR3 sequence (DNA): TGTGCCAGCAGTGATTCCGGGACAGGCCCCTATGGCTACACCTTC. V usage is TRBV25-1 and J usage is TRBJ1-2; TRBD1 aligns across 8 bases. This CDR3 contains 15 residues. The germline CDR1 and CDR2 sequences are MGHDK and SYGVNS. J lost 4 bases, V lost 3 bases, and 7 bases had no gene match.

This clone was detected only a few times. The chain uses TRBV5-4 and TRBJ2-5; D is perhaps TRBD1 (5 bases). Germline CDR1 and CDR2: SGHNT and YYREEE (reference sequence). This CDR3 has 16 amino acids. The V end was cut by 0 bases, the J end by 5 bases, with 17 bases between. CDR3 coding DNA: TGTGCCAGCAGCTTGGCCGCAGGGCACCCCAGGGAGACCCAGTACTTC. It translates to CASSLAAGHPRETQYF.

The chain employs TRBV6-4 and TRBJ1-2; TRBD1 agrees at 11 bases. Germline-derived CDR1 and CDR2 are MRHNA and SNTAGT. The CDR3 sequence is 15 residues long. Trimming removed 3 bases from V and 4 bases from J; junction bases left unmatched: 4. As DNA, the CDR3 is TGTGCCAGCAGTGAGGGGACAGGGGGAGCCTATGGCTACACCTTC. Its protein is CASSEGTGGAYGYTF.

This clone was counted a few times. The chain is built from TRBV5-4 and TRBJ2-4, with D possibly being TRBD2 (6 bases). The V and J ends lost 0 bases and 8 bases respectively, with 15 bases between them. The CDR3 covers 15 residues. Germline CDR1 reads SGHNT; CDR2 reads YYREEE (reference sequence). This CDR3 is CASSLASLRGDIQYF. The CDR3 nucleotides are TGTGCCAGCAGCTTGGCCAGTCTCCGCGGGGACATTCAGTACTTC.

A few counts support this clone. The chain combines TRBV7-2 with TRBJ2-1; perhaps D is TRBD1 or TRBD2 (5 bases each). This CDR3 is built from 15 residues. The germline V and J ends were trimmed by 5 bases and 8 bases, with 19 bases remaining between them. Germline values: CDR1 SGHTA, CDR2 FQGNSA. The CDR3 loop is CASSPVSGSGHEQFF. The CDR3 nucleotides are TGTGCCAGCAGCCCGGTCTCGGGGTCGGGGCATGAGCAGTTCTTC.

This clone was counted only a few times. J is TRBJ1-5 and V is TRBV5-8; 8 nucleotides align to TRBD1. The CDR3 runs to 15 residues. Germline V gene lookup returns CDR1 SGHTS and CDR2 YDEGEE. V gave up 6 bases and J gave up 1 base; unmatched junction bases: 6. The CDR3 sequence: CASNQQGGSNQPQHF. CDR3 nucleotide sequence: TGTGCCAGCAACCAACAGGGGGGGAGCAATCAGCCCCAGCATTTT.

The chain joins TRBV27 to TRBJ1-2; a possible D gene is TRBD1 (6 bases). Trimming removed 2 bases at V and 4 bases at J, with 14 bases between. Per germline, CDR1 MNHEY and CDR2 SMNVEV (reference sequence). The CDR3 consists of 15 residues. The CDR3 DNA is TGTGCCAGCAGTTTACTGGGGGGGCAGGGCTATGGCTACACCTTC. Translated, it gives CASSLLGGQGYGYTF.

This clone was found a few times. Within the sample, other DNA sequences also encode this same CDR3. The J gene is TRBJ1-5, the V gene TRBV6-5, with D maybe TRBD1 (6 bases). Germline V CDR1 and CDR2: MNHEY, SVGAGI. The germline V and J ends were trimmed by 5 bases and 0 bases, with 8 bases remaining between them. This CDR3 region has 14 residues. The CDR3 reads CASSPGDSNQPQHF. The CDR3 DNA sequence: TGTGCCAGCAGTCCAGGGGATAGCAATCAGCCCCAGCATTTT.

This clone was found a few times. The chain combines TRBV6-6 with TRBJ2-1; 7 bases agree with TRBD1. The CDR3 has 16 residues. Trimming took 6 bases from V and 2 from J; bases not matched to a gene: 10. The germline CDR1 and CDR2 sequences are MNHNY and SVGAGI (reference sequence). CDR3 in DNA: TGTGCCAGCAGCGACAGGGCCCTCGCCCCCTACAATGAGCAGTTCTTC. Translation gives CASSDRALAPYNEQFF.

In this sample, this clone turned up a few times. This chain uses TRBV4-2 with TRBJ2-1; a possible D gene is TRBD2 (5 bases). The germline V gene encodes CDR1 LGHNA and CDR2 YNFKEQ. This CDR3 has 17 residues. Between the trimmed V and J ends, which lost 1 base and 0 bases, there was a span of 13 bases. The CDR3 sequence: CASSQAGGLSSYNEQFF. The CDR3 region has the DNA TGTGCCAGCAGCCAAGCGGGTGGACTCAGCTCCTACAATGAGCAGTTCTTC.

This clone was detected a few times. The rearrangement links TRBV7-2 to TRBJ2-3, with 7 bases that match TRBD2. Losses at the gene ends were 4 bases for V and 6 bases for J; bases not matched to a gene: 13. CDR1 and CDR2 from the germline V gene are SGHTA and FQGNSA. The CDR3 runs 16 residues. In nucleotides, the CDR3 is TGTGCCAGCAGCTCCCGGACTAGTGCGTTGTCTGATACGCAGTATTTT. It is translated as CASSSRTSALSDTQYF. The variable domain in full, with the rest retrieved from reference TRBV7-2 and TRBJ2-3, is GAGVSQSPSNKVTEKGKDVELRCDPISGHTALYWYRQSLGQGLEFLIYFQGNSAPDKSGLPSDRFSAERTGGSVSTLTIQRTQQEDSAVYLCASSSRTSALSDTQYFGPGTRLTVL.

The V gene is TRBV4-2, the J gene TRBJ1-4; the D gene is possibly TRBD1 (6 bases). This CDR3 has 15 amino acids. With 1 base removed from V and 4 bases from J, the gap between germline ends came to 10 bases. Germline V gives CDR1 LGHNA, CDR2 YNFKEQ. CDR3 in DNA: TGTGCCAGCAGCCAAGCTGAGGGGGTTAATGAAAAACTGTTTTTT. This codes for CASSQAEGVNEKLFF.

The chain is built from TRBV29-1 and TRBJ1-5, with D maybe TRBD1 (5 bases). CDR1 SQVTM and CDR2 ANQGSEA come from the germline V gene. V lost 7 bases and J lost 1, with 14 bases in between. This CDR3 has 14 residues. The CDR3 DNA is TGCAGCGCGGGGACGGGTAGAAGCAATCAGCCCCAGCATTTT. Translated, it gives CSAGTGRSNQPQHF.

The sample holds a few counts of this clone. The chain recombines TRBV25-1 with TRBJ2-7, with 9 bases matching TRBD1. The CDR3 sequence is 14 residues long. Losses at the gene ends were 3 bases for V and 5 bases for J; bases not matched to a gene: 5. Germline assignment: CDR1 MGHDK and CDR2 SYGVNS. The CDR3 DNA reads TGTGCCAGCAGTGAGTGGACAGGGGTAAACGAGCAGTACTTC. Its translation: CASSEWTGVNEQYF.

This clone showed up just a few times. The CDR3 DNA reads TGTGCCAGCAGCTTAAGCCCGGGGATGAATTCACCCCTCCACTTT. Amino acids: CASSLSPGMNSPLHF. The genes are TRBV7-3 and TRBJ1-6; D is uncertain. The CDR3 loop spans 15 amino acids. V was pared by 1 base and J by 7 bases, with 11 bases between. Germline loops: CDR1 SGHTA, CDR2 FQGTGA. Supplemented by reference TRBV7-3 and TRBJ1-6, the full variable domain reads GAGVSQTPSNKVTEKGKYVELRCDPISGHTALYWYRQSLGQGPEFLIYFQGTGAADDSGLPNDRFFAVRPEGSVSTLKIQRTERGDSAVYLCASSLSPGMNSPLHFGNGTRLTVT.

This clone has a single count. This sequence joins TRBV7-9 and TRBJ2-7; D is perhaps TRBD2 (6 bases). Germline values: CDR1 SEHNR, CDR2 FQNEAQ (reference sequence). The CDR3 is 12 residues long. The ends were cut back, 4 bases at V and 3 bases at J, with 7 bases in the middle. CDR3 loop: CASSWGDYEQYF. The CDR3 DNA reads TGTGCCAGCAGCTGGGGGGACTACGAGCAGTACTTC.